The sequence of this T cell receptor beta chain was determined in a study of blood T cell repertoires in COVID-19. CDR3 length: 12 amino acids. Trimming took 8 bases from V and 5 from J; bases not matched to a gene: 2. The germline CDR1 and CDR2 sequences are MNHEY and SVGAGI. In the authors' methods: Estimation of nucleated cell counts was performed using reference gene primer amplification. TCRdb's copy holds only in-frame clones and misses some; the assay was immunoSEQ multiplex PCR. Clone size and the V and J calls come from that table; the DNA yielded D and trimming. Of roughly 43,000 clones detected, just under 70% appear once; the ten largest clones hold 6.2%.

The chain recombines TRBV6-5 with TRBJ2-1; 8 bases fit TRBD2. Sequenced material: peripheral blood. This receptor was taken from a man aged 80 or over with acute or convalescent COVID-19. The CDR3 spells CASRLANNEQFF. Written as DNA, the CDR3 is TGTGCCAGCCGACTAGCGAACAATGAGCAGTTCTTC.